This T cell receptor (beta chain) was observed in a study of blood T cell repertoires in COVID-19. Repertoires were generated with immunoSEQ multiplex PCR, while TCRdb's copy carries only in-frame clones and drops some. The sample records 200,000 to 300,000 clones, 80% to 90% being singletons. V shed 7 bases and J shed 4 bases, with 14 bases lying between them. The CDR3 loop spans 14 amino acids. Per the germline V gene, CDR1 is MNHNY and CDR2 is SVGAGI (reference sequence). Material for sequencing was peripheral blood. The sequence derives from an elderly woman with COVID-19, enrolled during active disease. The chain joins TRBV6-6 to TRBJ1-3, with D perhaps TRBD1 (6 bases). The CDR3 here is CASTLTRGGNTIYF. CDR3 sequence (DNA): TGTGCCAGCACCTTGACCAGGGGAGGAAACACCATATATTTT.